This TCR beta chain was identified during a study of CDR3 diversity in severe acne. In this sample, this clonotype turned up many times. TCRdb used MiXCR to reprocess the PCR reads, holding one entry per CDR3 protein. The repertoire holds around 91,000 distinct CDR3 sequences, 45% to 60% seen once, with more than 13% in the top ten. Per germline, CDR1 GTSNPN and CDR2 SVGIG (reference sequence). Trimming left V 2 bases short and J 6 bases short, with 23 bases between. The CDR3 loop spans 16 amino acids. Sequencing input: blood. The sequence was collected from a male donor in good health, without acne. The V and J genes are TRBV30 and TRBJ2-7; D is ambiguous. The CDR3 bases are TGTGCCTGGAGTAAGGCTAAGGTCCGAATCAGGCCCGAGCAGTACTTC. Translation gives CAWSKAKVRIRPEQYF.